The 10 T cell receptor beta chains below come from one sample, sequenced in a study of T cells after yellow fever vaccination. TCRdb analysed the 5' RACE reads with MiXCR anew, one entry per CDR3 protein. The sample has hundreds of thousands of distinct CDR3 sequences, just over 20% seen once. Sequencing used PBMCs, obtained about 20 days after the first yellow fever vaccination. The receptors come from a man between 18 and 35 years old who received the YFV17D yellow fever vaccine.

There are a few counts of this clonotype. The chain has TRBV20-1 and TRBJ2-5; D is possibly TRBD1 or TRBD2 (6 bases each). V lost 7 bases to trimming and J lost 2 bases, with 20 bases between them. CDR3 length: 15 amino acids. Per germline, CDR1 DFQATT and CDR2 SNEGSKA (reference sequence). The CDR3 region is CSGGGGPAMQETQYF. Written as DNA, the CDR3 is TGCAGTGGAGGTGGGGGGCCGGCAATGCAAGAGACCCAGTACTTC.

V usage is TRBV7-9 and J usage is TRBJ1-5, with unresolved D. V lost 5 bases to trimming and J lost 10 bases, with 12 bases between them. Germline CDR1 reads SEHNR; CDR2 reads FQNEAQ (reference sequence). The CDR3 is 12 amino acids. The CDR3 bases are TGTGCCAGCAGCCTCAATAGTCAACCCCAGCATTTT. This sequence encodes CASSLNSQPQHF.

In this sample, this clonotype turned up many times. The chain links TRBV7-9 to TRBJ2-4, with D unresolved. CDR3 length: 16 residues. The V and J ends lost 7 bases and 0 bases respectively, with 16 bases between them. The germline CDR1 and CDR2 sequences are SEHNR and FQNEAQ (reference sequence). CDR3 nucleotides: TGTGCCAGCACCCCTCCAGAGGAACTAGCCAAAAACATTCAGTACTTC. Protein product: CASTPPEELAKNIQYF. Filled out from reference TRBV7-9 and TRBJ2-4, the complete variable domain reads DTGVSQNPRHKITKRGQNVTFRCDPISEHNRLYWYRQTLGQGPEFLTYFQNEAQLEKSRLLSDRFSAERPKGSFSTLEIQRTEQGDSAMYLCASTPPEELAKNIQYFGAGTRLSVL.

This chain connects TRBV29-1 to TRBJ1-2; no reliable D call. CDR1 and CDR2 (germline): SQVTM, ANQGSEA. The CDR3 totals 11 residues. Trimming shortened V by 4 bases and J by 4 bases, and 7 bases separated the two germline ends. Here the CDR3 DNA reads TGCAGCGTTGTGGGGTTCTATGGCTACACCTTC. Its translation is CSVVGFYGYTF. Combining the CDR3 with reference TRBV29-1 and TRBJ1-2 gives the whole variable domain SAVISQKPSRDICQRGTSLTIQCQVDSQVTMMFWYRQQPGQSLTLIATANQGSEATYESGFVIDKFPISRPNLTFSTLTVSNMSPEDSSIYLCSVVGFYGYTFGSGTRLTVV.

This clonotype has just a few counts. The rearrangement uses TRBV14 and TRBJ2-5, with a tentative D call TRBD1 (6 bases). V dropped 4 bases and J dropped 2 bases, with 14 bases sitting between them. The CDR3 extends over 15 amino acids. Per the germline V gene, CDR1 is SGHDN and CDR2 is FVKESK. This CDR3 is CASSRGRTAQETQYF. CDR3 sequence (DNA): TGTGCCAGCAGCCGCGGCCGGACAGCGCAAGAGACCCAGTACTTC.

This clonotype was found a few times. The chain combines TRBV5-6 with TRBJ2-3, with D hard to call. The CDR3 runs 11 residues. The V end lost 0 bases, the J end lost 13 bases, and 9 bases lay between the germline ends. Germline lookup yields CDR1 SGHDT and CDR2 YYEEEE. The DNA for the CDR3 is TGTGCCAGCAGCTTGGGACCTTTGAAGTATTTT. Translated, it gives CASSLGPLKYF.

This chain uses TRBV12-3 or TRBV12-4 with TRBJ2-5; 8 bases are a match to TRBD1. There are 17 residues in the CDR3. With 6 bases clipped from V and 3 bases from J, the junction kept 15 bases outside the gene matches. CDR3 in DNA: TGTGCCAGCAGAACTAAGACCGGGACAGGCTTTGAAGAGACCCAGTACTTC. It is translated as CASRTKTGTGFEETQYF.

A few counts support this clonotype. The chain couples TRBV20-1 to TRBJ1-5; maybe TRBD1 (5 bases). There are 13 residues in the CDR3. The germline V and J ends were trimmed by 3 bases and 5 bases, with 11 bases remaining between them. CDR1 DFQATT and CDR2 SNEGSKA come from the germline V gene (reference sequence). The CDR3 sequence is CSASRGGDQPQHF. The CDR3 coding sequence is TGCAGTGCTAGTAGGGGAGGGGATCAGCCCCAGCATTTT.

V is TRBV5-1 and J is TRBJ2-7; 8 positions match TRBD2. V dropped 0 bases and J dropped 6; count of bases not matched to a gene: 5. Per germline, CDR1 SGHRS and CDR2 YFSETQ. This CDR3 region has 14 residues. The CDR3 sequence: CASSLGRGGVEQYF. Written as DNA, the CDR3 is TGCGCCAGCAGCTTGGGACGGGGGGGCGTCGAGCAGTACTTC.

This clonotype was observed a handful of times. The V gene is TRBV6-1, the J gene TRBJ1-2, with TRBD1 as a possible D gene (6 bases). Germline assignment: CDR1 MNHNS and CDR2 SASEGT. This CDR3 is built from 12 residues. Trimming took off 4 bases at V and 7 bases at J, with 10 bases between the two ends. CDR3 protein: CASSARGGGYTF. The DNA for the CDR3 is TGTGCCAGCAGTGCAAGAGGGGGTGGCTACACCTTC.